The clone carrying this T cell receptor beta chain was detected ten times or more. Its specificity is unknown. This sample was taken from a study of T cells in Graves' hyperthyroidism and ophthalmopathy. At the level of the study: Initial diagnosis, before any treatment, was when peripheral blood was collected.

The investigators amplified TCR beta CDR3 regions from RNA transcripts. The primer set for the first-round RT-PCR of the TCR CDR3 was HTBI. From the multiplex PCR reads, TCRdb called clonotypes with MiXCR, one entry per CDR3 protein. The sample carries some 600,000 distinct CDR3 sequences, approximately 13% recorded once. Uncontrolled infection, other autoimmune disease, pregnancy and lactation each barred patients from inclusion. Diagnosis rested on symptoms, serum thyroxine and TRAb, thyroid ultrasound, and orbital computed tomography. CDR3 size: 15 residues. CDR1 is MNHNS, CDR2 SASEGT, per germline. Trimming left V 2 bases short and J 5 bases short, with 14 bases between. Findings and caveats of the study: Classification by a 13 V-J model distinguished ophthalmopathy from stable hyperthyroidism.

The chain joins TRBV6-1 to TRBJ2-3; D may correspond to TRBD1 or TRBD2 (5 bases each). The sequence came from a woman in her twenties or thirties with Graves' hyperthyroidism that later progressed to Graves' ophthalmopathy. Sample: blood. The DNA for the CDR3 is TGTGCCAGCAGTGAACTTGGGGGTTGGGGAGATACGCAGTATTTT. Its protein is CASSELGGWGDTQYF.